This passage covers 25 T cell receptor beta chains from one sample sequenced in a study of control samples from healthy donors and cancer patients. Method: immunoSEQ multiplex PCR; TCRdb's copy keeps in-frame clones and lacks some. Of tens of thousands of clones in the sample, approximately 89% were seen once. The sample consisted of PBMCs. The receptors come from a woman aged 60 to 75 with lung cancer.

The rearrangement joins TRBV6-1 to TRBJ1-6, with 9 bases matching TRBD1. J was trimmed by 8 bases and V by 3 bases; bases with no gene match: 8. Germline V gene lookup returns CDR1 MNHNS and CDR2 SASEGT. CDR3 size: 16 residues. CDR3 protein: CASSDIWDRVHSPLHF. The CDR3 region has the DNA TGTGCCAGCAGTGATATCTGGGACAGGGTACATTCACCCCTCCACTTT.

The chain has TRBV7-2 and TRBJ1-5; D might be TRBD1 (6 bases). The ends were cut back, 6 bases at V and 7 bases at J, with 13 bases in the middle. Germline V gene sequence: CDR1 SGHTA, CDR2 FQGNSA. This CDR3 contains 13 residues. The CDR3 region has the DNA TGTGCCAGCAGTCAACAGGGCGACCAGCCCCAGCATTTT. As protein: CASSQQGDQPQHF.

V usage is TRBV7-3 and J usage is TRBJ2-1, with 7 bases identical to TRBD2. This CDR3 is built from 15 residues. Trimming removed 5 bases from V and 4 bases from J; junction bases left unmatched: 8. CDR1 is SGHTA, CDR2 FQGTGA, per germline. CDR3 bases: TGTGCCAGCAGCCCCTCGGGGGGACCTTACAATGAGCAGTTCTTC. Its protein is CASSPSGGPYNEQFF.

This clone was seen once. The chain is built from TRBV5-5 and TRBJ1-1; no clear D gene. V was trimmed by 5 bases and J by 0 bases, leaving 17 bases between them. This CDR3 contains 16 residues. The germline CDR1 and CDR2 sequences are SGHKS and YYEKEE (reference sequence). Here the CDR3 reads CASSWARVVMNTEAFF. CDR3 DNA sequence: TGTGCCAGCAGTTGGGCCAGAGTAGTAATGAACACTGAAGCTTTCTTT.

The J gene is TRBJ2-1, the V gene TRBV5-1; TRBD2 matches 9 bases. V dropped 0 bases and J dropped 5; count of bases not matched to a gene: 12. Germline values: CDR1 SGHRS, CDR2 YFSETQ. The CDR3 totals 18 residues. CDR3 sequence: CASSLALGASGTNNEQFF. In DNA, the CDR3 is TGCGCCAGCAGCTTGGCTTTAGGCGCTAGCGGGACCAACAATGAGCAGTTCTTC.

The chain carries TRBV11-2 and TRBJ2-2, with unresolved D. The CDR3 has 15 residues. V was clipped by 3 bases and J by 4 bases, with 12 bases between them. From germline, CDR1 is SGHAT and CDR2 FQNNGV. In DNA form, the CDR3 reads TGTGCCAGCAGCTTTGGACGGAGATCCACCGGGGAGCTGTTTTTT. This codes for CASSFGRRSTGELFF.

The chain employs TRBV6-1 and TRBJ2-5, with 8 nucleotides matching TRBD2. CDR1 is MNHNS and CDR2 is SASEGT in the germline V gene. This CDR3 has 16 residues. V trimming: 2 bases; J trimming: 5 bases; junction bases outside the gene matches: 10. The CDR3 loop reads CASSEILSGGPETQYF. The CDR3 region has the DNA TGTGCCAGCAGTGAAATTTTGTCGGGAGGGCCGGAGACCCAGTACTTC.

The rearrangement uses TRBV3-1 (or the pseudogene TRBV3-2) and TRBJ1-4; D is possibly TRBD1 (5 bases). CDR3 length: 15 residues. Germline V gene lookup returns CDR1 LGHDT and CDR2 YNNKEL (reference sequence). Between the trimmed V and J ends, which lost 3 bases and 8 bases, there was a span of 16 bases. In DNA form, the CDR3 reads TGTGCCAGCAGCCAGGGGGGGGGATTGCAGGAAAAACTGTTTTTT. Translation: CASSQGGGLQEKLFF.

The chain combines TRBV28 with TRBJ1-5; D gene unclear. V lost 11 bases and J 2 bases, leaving 13 bases between the germline ends. CDR1 and CDR2 (germline): MDHEN, SYDVKM. The CDR3 loop spans 13 amino acids. CDR3: CASVGIRNQPQHF. For the CDR3, the DNA is TGTGCCTCAGTGGGCATTCGCAATCAGCCCCAGCATTTT.

The chain is built from TRBV12-3 or TRBV12-4 and TRBJ2-7; D is unresolved. The ends were cut back, 6 bases at V and 0 bases at J, with 6 bases in the middle. The CDR3 loop spans 12 amino acids. CDR3 loop: CASSRVSYEQYF. In DNA, the CDR3 is TGTGCCAGCAGCCGGGTCTCCTACGAGCAGTACTTC.

The rearrangement joins TRBV28 to TRBJ1-1, with a weak D call TRBD1 (5 bases). The germline CDR1 and CDR2 sequences are MDHEN and SYDVKM. Trimming removed 3 bases from V and 6 bases from J, with 20 bases in between. The CDR3 spans 16 residues. The CDR3 region is CASSLNPGTDGPEAFF. DNA of the CDR3: TGTGCCAGCAGTTTGAATCCCGGGACGGACGGGCCTGAAGCTTTCTTT.

This chain joins TRBV12-5 and TRBJ2-1; TRBD2 matches 11 bases. Germline V gives CDR1 LGHNT, CDR2 FRNRAP. The CDR3 loop spans 15 amino acids. With V trimmed by 6 bases and J by 7 bases, 8 bases remained unmatched. The CDR3 region has the DNA TGTGCTAGTGGAATTAGCGGGAGGGCCTGGAATGAGCAGTTCTTC. Amino acid sequence: CASGISGRAWNEQFF.

V and J are TRBV5-4 and TRBJ1-6; D remains unclear. The CDR3 has 13 residues. Germline-derived CDR1 and CDR2 are SGHNT and YYREEE (reference sequence). V gave up 4 bases and J gave up 4 bases, with 6 bases separating them. CDR3 sequence reads: CASSPGYNSPLHF. The CDR3 DNA follows: TGTGCCAGCAGCCCGGGGTATAATTCACCCCTCCACTTT.

The J gene is TRBJ2-3, the V gene TRBV5-4; TRBD1 aligns across 8 bases. After removal of 1 base from V and 5 bases from J, the junction contained 9 bases not matched to a gene. The CDR3 is 16 amino acids. Per the germline V gene, CDR1 is SGHNT and CDR2 is YYREEE (reference sequence). The CDR3 region has the DNA TGTGCCAGCAGCTTGTATGGACAGGGAGAGAGAGATACGCAGTATTTT. Its translation is CASSLYGQGERDTQYF.

The chain employs TRBV5-5 and TRBJ2-7, with 7 bases matching TRBD1. This CDR3 has 15 residues. From germline, CDR1 is SGHKS and CDR2 YYEKEE (reference sequence). V shed 2 bases, J shed 0 bases, and the junction held 5 bases outside the gene matches. This CDR3 is CASSFTGAGSYEQYF. CDR3 in DNA: TGTGCCAGCAGCTTTACAGGGGCCGGCTCCTACGAGCAGTACTTC.

CDR3 loop: CASSPAGVKDTQYF. The DNA for the CDR3 is TGTGCCAGTAGTCCAGCGGGAGTAAAAGATACGCAGTATTTT. This chain links TRBV19 with TRBJ2-3, with 8 bases lining up with TRBD2. Germline V lookup: CDR1 LNHDA, CDR2 SQIVND (reference sequence). The CDR3 contains 14 residues. V lost 5 bases and J lost 5; bases outside the gene matches: 6.

The V gene is TRBV18, the J gene TRBJ1-4; tentatively, D is TRBD1 (5 bases). The CDR3 extends over 14 amino acids. Trimming took off 3 bases at V and 2 bases at J, with 7 bases between the two ends. Germline loops: CDR1 KGHSH, CDR2 LQKENI. The DNA for the CDR3 is TGTGCCAGCTCACCCCGGGACACTAATGAAAAACTGTTTTTT. Translated, it gives CASSPRDTNEKLFF.

This clone was counted a single time. CDR3 nucleotides: TGTGCCAGCAGCTTAGTGGCGGTAGGTGAAGCTTTCTTT. It codes for CASSLVAVGEAFF. The chain employs TRBV7-9 and TRBJ1-1, with D uncertain. Germline V gene sequence: CDR1 SEHNR, CDR2 FQNEAQ (reference sequence). The CDR3 runs 13 residues. Trimming stripped 1 base from V and 7 bases from J, with 10 bases between.

This clone showed up just once. The rearrangement links TRBV5-6 to TRBJ2-1, with D possibly TRBD2 on 5 matching bases. The V and J ends lost 4 bases and 4 bases respectively, with 12 bases between them. Germline lookup yields CDR1 SGHDT and CDR2 YYEEEE. This CDR3 contains 14 residues. CDR3 residues: CASSKERLYNEQFF. The CDR3 DNA reads TGTGCCAGCAGCAAGGAGCGGTTGTACAATGAGCAGTTCTTC.

The J gene is TRBJ1-1, the V gene TRBV2; possible D gene TRBD1, 5 bases. Germline V gives CDR1 SNHLY, CDR2 FYNNEI. V was cut by 6 bases and J by 8 bases, with 13 bases left in between. CDR3 size: 12 residues. CDR3 protein: CASREEGPEAFF. The CDR3 DNA sequence: TGTGCCAGCAGGGAGGAGGGGCCCGAAGCTTTCTTT. Full variable domain (remainder filled in from reference TRBV2 and TRBJ1-1): EPEVTQTPSHQVTQMGQEVILRCVPISNHLYFYWYRQILGQKVEFLVSFYNNEISEKSEIFDDQFSVERPDGSNFTLKIRSTKLEDSAMYFCASREEGPEAFFGQGTRLTVV.

The V and J genes are TRBV4-1 and TRBJ2-5; D uncertain. CDR1 and CDR2 (germline): MGHRA, YSYEKL. The CDR3 totals 13 residues. V lost 1 base to trimming and J lost 5 bases, with 8 bases between them. In DNA form, the CDR3 reads TGCGCCAGCAGCCAAGTTATTGGGGAGACCCAGTACTTC. Its translation is CASSQVIGETQYF.

V usage is TRBV19 and J usage is TRBJ2-3; the match to TRBD1 covers 9 bases. Germline V gene sequence: CDR1 LNHDA, CDR2 SQIVND (reference sequence). This CDR3 contains 15 residues. Germline trimming cut 5 bases from V and 3 bases from J; bases unmatched to any gene: 6. The CDR3 here is CASSLQGAGTDTQYF. The CDR3 nucleotides are TGTGCCAGTAGTTTACAGGGGGCTGGAACAGATACGCAGTATTTT.

This rearrangement joins TRBV12-3 or TRBV12-4 to TRBJ1-5; D call uncertain. V gave up 3 bases and J gave up 0 bases, with 3 bases separating them. There are 13 residues in the CDR3. CDR3 region: CASSFGSNQPQHF. CDR3 coding DNA: TGTGCCAGCAGTTTTGGTAGCAATCAGCCCCAGCATTTT.

The rearrangement links TRBV2 to TRBJ2-5, with 7 bases lining up with TRBD1. The CDR3 contains 17 residues. The ends lost 7 bases at V and 0 bases at J; junction bases unmatched: 14. Germline V gene data show CDR1 as SNHLY and CDR2 as FYNNEI. The CDR3 nucleotides are TGTGCCAGCACCCGAAACACCGGGACAGAGTACCAAGAGACCCAGTACTTC. This encodes CASTRNTGTEYQETQYF.

V gene TRBV5-6 combines with J gene TRBJ2-7, with TRBD1 identical over 8 bases. CDR1 is SGHDT and CDR2 is YYEEEE in the germline V gene. The CDR3 loop spans 14 amino acids. The V segment lost 1 base and the J segment 3 bases; nucleotides outside the gene matches: 3. The CDR3 sequence is CASSLFTGGYEQYF. In DNA form, the CDR3 reads TGTGCCAGCAGCTTGTTCACAGGGGGCTACGAGCAGTACTTC. Full variable domain (remainder filled in from reference TRBV5-6 and TRBJ2-7): DAGVTQSPTHLIKTRGQQVTLRCSPKSGHDTVSWYQQALGQGPQFIFQYYEEEERQRGNFPDRFSGHQFPNYSSELNVNALLLGDSALYLCASSLFTGGYEQYFGPGTRLTVT.